This TCR beta chain was sequenced for a study of read filtering for tumor transcriptome and immune sequencing. Between the trimmed V and J ends, which lost 1 base and 0 bases, there was a span of 10 bases. There are 16 residues in the CDR3. Germline CDR1 reads MGHRA; CDR2 reads YSYEKL. Notes on the study in general: IR-seq and RNA-seq agreed better without single-read clonotypes.

The library was built from 400 ng RNA with molecular barcoded adaptors for alpha/delta and beta/gamma chains. TCRdb reanalysed the reads using MiXCR and keeps one entry per CDR3 protein. The table shows 40,000 to 50,000 distinct CDR3 sequences, with 13% occurring only once. This clonotype was seen a few times. Antigen specificity is unknown. Sequencing input: a population of CD138-negative cells sorted from bone marrow. The chain couples TRBV4-1 to TRBJ1-3; perhaps TRBD1 as D (5 bases). The sequence came from a donor at least 40 years old with multiple myeloma. CDR3: CASSQVAGTSGNTIYF. Here the CDR3 DNA reads TGCGCCAGCAGCCAAGTGGCGGGGACCTCTGGAAACACCATATATTTT.